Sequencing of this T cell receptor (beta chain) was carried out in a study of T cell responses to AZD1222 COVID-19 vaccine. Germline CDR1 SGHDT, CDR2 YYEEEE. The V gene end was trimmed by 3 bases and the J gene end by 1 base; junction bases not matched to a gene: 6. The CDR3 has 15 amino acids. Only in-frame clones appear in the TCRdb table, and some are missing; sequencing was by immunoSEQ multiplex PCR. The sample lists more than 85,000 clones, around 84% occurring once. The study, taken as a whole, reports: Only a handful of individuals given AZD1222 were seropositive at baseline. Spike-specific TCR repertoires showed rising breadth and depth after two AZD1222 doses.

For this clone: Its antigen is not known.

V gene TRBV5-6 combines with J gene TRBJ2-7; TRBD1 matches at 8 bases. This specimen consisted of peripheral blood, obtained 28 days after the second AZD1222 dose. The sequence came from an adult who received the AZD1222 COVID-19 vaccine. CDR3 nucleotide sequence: TGTGCCAGCAGCTGGACAGGGAAGGGATCCTACGAGCAGTACTTC. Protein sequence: CASSWTGKGSYEQYF.